These 10 T cell receptor beta chains originate from one sample sequenced in a study of cytomegalovirus exposure and HLA in healthy donors. PCR primers comprised 60 Vbeta and 13 Jbeta primers. Using immunoSEQ multiplex PCR, the repertoire was profiled, and TCRdb retains in-frame clones only, with some absent. The sample has some 60,000 clones; approximately 80% are singletons. The sequenced sample was PBMCs. The receptors were sampled from a male donor in good health and CMV-seronegative.

The CDR3 DNA sequence: TGTGCCAGCAGTTACTCGGGACATAAAGGATCCCACGAGCAGTACTTC. It yields the protein CASSYSGHKGSHEQYF. The chain joins TRBV6-5 to TRBJ2-7; the D gene is possibly TRBD1 (6 bases). Trimming left V 0 bases short and J 5 bases short, with 17 bases between. The CDR3 loop spans 16 amino acids. Per germline, CDR1 MNHEY and CDR2 SVGAGI.

The genes are TRBV14 and TRBJ1-2; 7 nucleotides line up with TRBD1. The CDR3 has 15 residues. Germline CDR1 and CDR2: SGHDN and FVKESK. After removal of 3 bases from V and 0 bases from J, the junction contained 4 bases not matched to a gene. CDR3 protein: CASSHTGTANYGYTF. CDR3 bases: TGTGCCAGCAGCCACACAGGGACAGCTAACTATGGCTACACCTTC.

The chain recombines TRBV2 with TRBJ2-7; D may be TRBD2 (6 bases). This CDR3 has 17 residues. V was pared by 7 bases and J by 3 bases, with 25 bases between. Germline V gene lookup returns CDR1 SNHLY and CDR2 FYNNEI. The CDR3 sequence is CASTEGSLINPLYEQYF. The CDR3 DNA follows: TGTGCCAGCACGGAGGGCAGCCTAATCAACCCCCTCTACGAGCAGTACTTC.

This clone has only one observation. This chain joins TRBV19 and TRBJ1-2; 7 positions agree with TRBD1. The CDR3 runs to 17 residues. Trimming cost V 5 bases and J 4 bases; bases outside gene matches: 16. Per the germline V gene, CDR1 is LNHDA and CDR2 is SQIVND (reference sequence). CDR3 nucleotide sequence: TGTGCCAGTAGTTCAGGGGACAGCCTGCGATCATTCTATGGCTACACCTTC. Protein: CASSSGDSLRSFYGYTF.

V gene TRBV4-2 combines with J gene TRBJ1-5; D remains ambiguous. CDR3 length: 16 amino acids. Germline CDR1 is LGHNA and CDR2 is YNFKEQ. The V gene lost 0 bases and the J gene lost 0 bases, with 9 bases spanning the gap. The CDR3 loop is CASSQERTDSNQPQHF. CDR3 in DNA: TGTGCCAGCAGCCAAGAAAGGACTGATAGCAATCAGCCCCAGCATTTT.

This clone turned up a few times. The chain couples TRBV27 to TRBJ1-1; TRBD1 matches at 12 bases. CDR1 and CDR2 from the germline V gene are MNHEY and SMNVEV (reference sequence). V dropped 5 bases and J dropped 5; count of bases not matched to a gene: 9. This CDR3 comprises 16 residues. The CDR3 here is CASSAIPGQGATEAFF. As DNA, the CDR3 is TGTGCCAGCAGTGCAATCCCGGGACAGGGGGCGACTGAAGCTTTCTTT.

V usage is TRBV7-8 and J usage is TRBJ2-1, with 8 bases lining up with TRBD1. CDR1 and CDR2 (germline): SGHVS, FQNEAQ. The CDR3 length is 18 residues. V was clipped by 5 bases and J by 4 bases; unmatched bases: 16. This CDR3 reads CASSPGGARDRLYNEQFF. CDR3 coding DNA: TGTGCCAGCAGCCCAGGAGGGGCGAGGGACAGGTTATACAATGAGCAGTTCTTC.

The rearrangement links TRBV14 to TRBJ2-2, with TRBD2 matching 11 bases. Per the germline V gene, CDR1 is SGHDN and CDR2 is FVKESK. The V gene end was trimmed by 2 bases and the J gene end by 1 base; junction bases not matched to a gene: 3. The CDR3 is 17 residues long. The CDR3 here is CASSQLGTSGNTGELFF. In nucleotides, the CDR3 is TGTGCCAGCAGCCAATTAGGGACTAGCGGGAACACCGGGGAGCTGTTTTTT.

This chain uses TRBV7-6 with TRBJ1-1; a weak D match, TRBD1 (6 bases). The CDR3 has 14 residues. From germline, CDR1 is SGHVS and CDR2 FNYEAQ. Trimming shortened V by 9 bases and J by 1 base, and 15 bases separated the two germline ends. This chain's CDR3 is CARTRGTRNTEAFF. The CDR3 bases are TGTGCCAGGACTAGGGGGACTAGGAACACTGAAGCTTTCTTT.

This clone was picked up one time. The J gene is TRBJ2-1, the V gene TRBV30, with 10 bases fitting TRBD2. The CDR3 loop spans 15 amino acids. V gave up 0 bases and J gave up 7 bases; unmatched junction bases: 6. The germline V gene has CDR1 GTSNPN and CDR2 SVGIG (reference sequence). CDR3 sequence (DNA): TGTGCCTGGAGTGTAGGCCTAGCGGGGGAAAATGAGCAGTTCTTC. The encoded protein is CAWSVGLAGENEQFF.